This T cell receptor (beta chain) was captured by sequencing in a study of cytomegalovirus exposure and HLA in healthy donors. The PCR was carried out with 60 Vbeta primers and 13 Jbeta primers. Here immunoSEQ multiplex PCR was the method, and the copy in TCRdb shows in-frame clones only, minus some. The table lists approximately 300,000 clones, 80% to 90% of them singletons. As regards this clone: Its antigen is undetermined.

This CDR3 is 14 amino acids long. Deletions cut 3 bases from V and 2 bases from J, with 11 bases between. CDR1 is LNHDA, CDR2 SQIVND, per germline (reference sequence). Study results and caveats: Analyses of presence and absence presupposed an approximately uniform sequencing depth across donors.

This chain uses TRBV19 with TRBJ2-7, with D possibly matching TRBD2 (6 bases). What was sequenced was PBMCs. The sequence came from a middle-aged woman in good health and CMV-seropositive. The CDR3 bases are TGTGCCAGTAGTATCCGGCTAGCGACCTACGAGCAGTACTTC. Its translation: CASSIRLATYEQYF.